This TCR beta chain comes out of a study of blood T cell repertoires in COVID-19. For the study at large: The United States, Italy and Spain provided the acute and convalescent COVID-19 samples.

Germline V gene sequence: CDR1 SGHRS, CDR2 YFSETQ. After removal of 2 bases from V and 6 bases from J, the junction contained 9 bases not matched to a gene. CDR3 size: 16 residues. Sequenced by immunoSEQ multiplex PCR; TCRdb stores in-frame clones only, minus some. The sample has around 450,000 clones, about 90% seen once; the top ten hold about 0.7%. The source of this sequence is a woman aged 18-29 years who had recovered from COVID-19. Input material: PBMCs or T cells enriched from blood (not recorded which). The V and J genes are TRBV5-1 and TRBJ1-2, with 11 bases that match TRBD1. The CDR3 region has the DNA TGCGCCAGCAGCTTTCAGTGGGACAGGGGGGAGAATGGCTACACCTTC. Its protein is CASSFQWDRGENGYTF.